The source of this TCR beta chain is a study of blood T cell repertoires in COVID-19. Germline CDR1 reads MNHEY; CDR2 reads SVGAGI. This CDR3 region has 15 residues. The V gene end was trimmed by 2 bases and the J gene end by 7 bases; junction bases not matched to a gene: 5. This table comes from immunoSEQ multiplex PCR, and its TCRdb copy is limited to in-frame clones, with some not included. The sample has just under 350,000 clones, around 87% seen once. The J gene is TRBJ1-6, the V gene TRBV6-5; TRBD1 matches at 7 bases. This clonotype was obtained from a woman in her forties or fifties with COVID-19, enrolled during active disease. Sequences were obtained from peripheral blood. The CDR3: CASSYGTAKNSPLHF. The CDR3 region has the DNA TGTGCCAGCAGTTACGGGACAGCCAAGAATTCACCCCTCCACTTT.